The source of this T cell receptor beta chain is a study of T cell responses to AZD1222 COVID-19 vaccine. This CDR3 has 15 amino acids. Germline lookup yields CDR1 SGHRS and CDR2 YFSETQ. V dropped 0 bases and J dropped 4; count of bases not matched to a gene: 7. Profiling relied on immunoSEQ multiplex PCR, and the TCRdb table lists in-frame clones only, not all of them. The table has approximately 120,000 clones, 88% seen once. The receptor comes from an adult in good health. Material: peripheral blood, obtained on day 0 of AZD1222 vaccination. The J gene is TRBJ2-7, the V gene TRBV5-1; TRBD2 aligns across 7 bases. Here the CDR3 reads CASSLDPGGGYEQYF. Written as DNA, the CDR3 is TGCGCCAGCAGCTTGGACCCGGGAGGCGGGTACGAGCAGTACTTC.